These 13 T cell receptor beta chains were sequenced from one sample in a study of human T cells and chemical hapten exposure. Time point described: pre-sensitization, week 0. The treatment denotes: therapeutic diphenylcyclopropenone sensitization with weekly scalp DPC. Via MiXCR, TCRdb re-called the RACE reads, giving one row per CDR3 protein. The table lists tens of thousands of distinct CDR3 sequences, around 15% of them singletons. The sample was whole blood, taken in connection with sensitization to the hapten diphenylcyclopropenone (DPC). Receptors were obtained from a woman aged 50 to 60 with alopecia areata. Some clones in this sample may be carry-over from other donors' samples.

The CDR3 nucleotides read TGTGCCAGCAGTTTATCTTCCTATGTGGGAGCCCAGGGAGAGACCCAGTACTTC. Encoded protein: CASSLSSYVGAQGETQYF. V and J are TRBV27 and TRBJ2-5, with D tentatively TRBD1 or TRBD2 (5 bases each). This CDR3 comprises 18 residues. V lost 0 bases and J lost 4, with 21 bases in between. CDR1 is MNHEY and CDR2 is SMNVEV in the germline V gene (reference sequence).

Only a few counts were recorded for this clonotype. V usage is TRBV12-3 or TRBV12-4 and J usage is TRBJ1-6; 9 positions agree with TRBD1. The CDR3 extends over 15 amino acids. V gave up 3 bases and J gave up 6 bases; unmatched junction bases: 3. CDR3 sequence reads: CASSLGTGLNSPLHF. The CDR3 nucleotides read TGTGCCAGCAGTTTGGGGACAGGGCTTAATTCACCCCTCCACTTT.

The chain has TRBV5-1 and TRBJ2-3, with 7 bases matching TRBD2. The CDR3 consists of 15 residues. V was clipped by 4 bases and J by 4 bases; unmatched bases: 9. CDR1 is SGHRS and CDR2 is YFSETQ in the germline V gene. DNA for the CDR3: TGCGCCAGCAGCACTTCGGCGGGAGATGCAGATACGCAGTATTTT. Residues: CASSTSAGDADTQYF.

The chain uses TRBV12-3 or TRBV12-4 and TRBJ2-1; D not certain. V was clipped by 5 bases and J by 10 bases, with 9 bases between them. CDR3 size: 11 residues. This CDR3 reads CASSRTKEQFF. CDR3 coding DNA: TGTGCCAGCAGTAGAACTAAGGAGCAGTTCTTC.

The rearrangement uses TRBV19 and TRBJ2-1; 8 nucleotides align to TRBD2. Trimming cost V 3 bases and J 4 bases; bases outside gene matches: 5. Germline V gene data show CDR1 as LNHDA and CDR2 as SQIVND (reference sequence). CDR3 length: 15 amino acids. Written as DNA, the CDR3 is TGTGCCAGTAGTATGTCACTAGCGGTGTACAATGAGCAGTTCTTC. Amino acid sequence: CASSMSLAVYNEQFF.

In its sample, this clonotype was seen a few times. The chain carries TRBV29-1 and TRBJ2-7; 13 bases fit TRBD2. The CDR3 is 15 amino acids. Germline V gene data show CDR1 as SQVTM and CDR2 as ANQGSEA. V lost 3 bases and J lost 3; bases outside the gene matches: 5. The CDR3 region has the DNA TGCAGCGTTGACAGACTAGCGGGAGGAAGCTACGAGCAGTACTTC. Its translation is CSVDRLAGGSYEQYF.

This clonotype was seen a handful of times. J is TRBJ1-4 and V is TRBV11-2, with 9 bases fitting TRBD1. With 5 bases clipped from V and 6 bases from J, the junction kept 10 bases outside the gene matches. Germline V lookup: CDR1 SGHAT, CDR2 FQNNGV. The CDR3 loop spans 16 amino acids. CDR3 DNA: TGTGCCAGCAGCCCGAGGTGGGGACAGGGCGATGAAAAACTGTTTTTT. Protein sequence: CASSPRWGQGDEKLFF.

This clonotype was found a few times. The genes are TRBV28 and TRBJ2-2; no firm D call. The CDR3 loop spans 16 amino acids. The germline V gene has CDR1 MDHEN and CDR2 SYDVKM. Deletions cut 5 bases from V and 0 bases from J, with 13 bases between. As DNA, the CDR3 is TGTGCCAGCAGTGCCCCAGGACGAACGAACACCGGGGAGCTGTTTTTT. Protein sequence: CASSAPGRTNTGELFF.

This clonotype turned up a few times. The CDR3 nucleotides are TGTGCCAGCAGCTTAGACTTTAGGGGTGAGCAGTTCTTC. Its protein product is CASSLDFRGEQFF. The rearrangement joins TRBV11-3 to TRBJ2-1, with D perhaps matching TRBD1 (5 bases). The germline gives CDR1 SGHNT, CDR2 YENEEA. There are 13 residues in the CDR3. The V gene lost 0 bases and the J gene lost 9 bases, with 9 bases spanning the gap.

This clonotype turned up a few times. This chain joins TRBV10-3 and TRBJ1-1; 7 positions agree with TRBD1. Germline CDR1 ENHRY, CDR2 SYGVKD. V shed 5 bases and J 4 bases; nucleotides not matched to a gene: 4. This CDR3 comprises 13 residues. The CDR3 coding sequence is TGTGCCATCAGTCAAACAGGGGTCACTGAAGCTTTCTTT. As protein: CAISQTGVTEAFF.

This clonotype was counted ten times or more. The V and J genes are TRBV18 and TRBJ2-1; D not resolved. Germline V gives CDR1 KGHSH, CDR2 LQKENI. Trimming pared 2 bases from V and 8 bases from J, leaving 4 bases between. The CDR3 sequence is 11 residues long. CDR3 sequence reads: CASSPRDEQFF. For the CDR3, the DNA is TGTGCCAGCTCACCAAGGGATGAGCAGTTCTTC.

This clonotype was seen a few times. This sequence joins TRBV7-6 and TRBJ2-1, with TRBD1 identical over 7 bases. Germline V gene sequence: CDR1 SGHVS, CDR2 FNYEAQ. CDR3 length: 17 residues. V was clipped by 1 base and J by 7 bases; unmatched bases: 13. The CDR3 coding sequence is TGTGCCAGCAGCTTAGGAGGGGGCAACCGTTTTACTAATGAGCAGTTCTTC. Its protein product is CASSLGGGNRFTNEQFF.

This clonotype has more than one count but fewer than ten. The V gene is TRBV12-3 or TRBV12-4, the J gene TRBJ2-3, with 7 nucleotides matching TRBD2. The trim removed 4 bases at V and 2 bases at J, leaving 12 bases unmatched. This CDR3 is built from 17 residues. In DNA form, the CDR3 reads TGTGCCAGCAGTTCTTTCCGGGCTAGCGGAACCACAGATACGCAGTATTTT. Translation gives CASSSFRASGTTDTQYF.